These 28 T cell receptor beta chains share one sample of origin, sequenced in a study of blood T cell repertoires in COVID-19. The repertoire was sequenced with immunoSEQ multiplex PCR; TCRdb's copy has only in-frame clones and lacks some. The sample lists some 150,000 clones; roughly four fifths were seen once. The specimen sequenced was peripheral blood. The receptors here all came from a woman aged 45-59 years with active or convalescent COVID-19.

The chain employs TRBV25-1 and TRBJ2-1; 14 nucleotides align to TRBD2. The CDR3 length is 18 residues. Germline V lookup: CDR1 MGHDK, CDR2 SYGVNS. The V segment lost 2 bases and the J segment 6 bases; nucleotides outside the gene matches: 9. The CDR3 sequence is CASSERRLAGGRINEQFF. Here the CDR3 DNA reads TGTGCCAGCAGTGAACGGAGACTAGCGGGAGGGCGGATCAATGAGCAGTTCTTC. The whole variable domain, remainder taken from reference TRBV25-1 and TRBJ2-1, is EADIYQTPRYLVIGTGKKITLECSQTMGHDKMYWYQQDPGMELHLIHYSYGVNSTEKGDLSSESTVSRIRTEHFPLTLESARPSHTSQYLCASSERRLAGGRINEQFFGPGTRLTVL.

This sequence joins TRBV19 and TRBJ2-5; D is possibly TRBD2 (5 bases). CDR1 is LNHDA, CDR2 SQIVND, per germline (reference sequence). There are 14 residues in the CDR3. Trimming left V 5 bases short and J 2 bases short, with 12 bases between. CDR3 residues: CASSPRSGQETQYF. DNA for the CDR3: TGTGCCAGTAGTCCCCGGAGCGGACAAGAGACCCAGTACTTC.

The V call is TRBV7-9, the J call TRBJ1-3; tentative D call: TRBD1 (5 bases). Per the germline V gene, CDR1 is SEHNR and CDR2 is FQNEAQ (reference sequence). This CDR3 has 15 amino acids. V lost 5 bases and J 0 bases, leaving 11 bases between the germline ends. CDR3 amino acids: CASSLGTGSGNTIYF. CDR3 sequence (DNA): TGTGCCAGCAGCCTAGGGACTGGCTCTGGAAACACCATATATTTT.

CDR3 protein: CSVDEQRGEAFF. The CDR3 DNA reads TGCAGCGTTGACGAGCAGCGGGGTGAAGCTTTCTTT. The chain recombines TRBV29-1 with TRBJ1-1; D not resolved. The CDR3 has 12 residues. V was clipped by 3 bases and J by 7 bases, with 12 bases between them. Germline assignment: CDR1 SQVTM and CDR2 ANQGSEA.

The gene calls are TRBV7-9 and TRBJ1-5; 7 bases map to TRBD1. Germline trimming cut 7 bases from V and 2 bases from J; bases unmatched to any gene: 8. This CDR3 spans 15 amino acids. Per the germline V gene, CDR1 is SEHNR and CDR2 is FQNEAQ (reference sequence). The DNA of the CDR3 is TGTGCCAGCACCCCAGGGGGTTACGGCAATCAGCCCCAGCATTTT. Its translation is CASTPGGYGNQPQHF. The full variable domain, in which reference TRBV7-9 and TRBJ1-5 provide the parts outside the CDR3, is DTGVSQNPRHKITKRGQNVTFRCDPISEHNRLYWYRQTLGQGPEFLTYFQNEAQLEKSRLLSDRFSAERPKGSFSTLEIQRTEQGDSAMYLCASTPGGYGNQPQHFGDGTRLSIL.

This clone was seen only a few times. This chain uses TRBV30 with TRBJ1-6; D is ambiguous. The CDR3 is 13 residues long. Per the germline V gene, CDR1 is GTSNPN and CDR2 is SVGIG (reference sequence). Trimming removed 4 bases from V and 4 bases from J, with 8 bases in between. The DNA of the CDR3 is TGTGCCTGGAATCAGATTTATAATTCACCCCTCCACTTT. It yields the protein CAWNQIYNSPLHF.

The V call is TRBV7-9, the J call TRBJ1-6; D might be TRBD1 (5 bases). The ends were cut back, 5 bases at V and 0 bases at J, with 17 bases in the middle. Germline V gene data show CDR1 as SEHNR and CDR2 as FQNEAQ (reference sequence). CDR3 length equals 18 residues. CDR3 in DNA: TGTGCCAGCAGCCGACGTAGGGGAAGGGACTCCTATAATTCACCCCTCCACTTT. As protein: CASSRRRGRDSYNSPLHF.

The chain couples TRBV7-6 to TRBJ1-1; the match to TRBD1 covers 7 bases. Losses at the gene ends were 4 bases for V and 2 bases for J; bases not matched to a gene: 7. Germline V gene data show CDR1 as SGHVS and CDR2 as FNYEAQ. CDR3 length: 15 residues. The chain's CDR3 is CASSSLTGANTEAFF. The DNA for the CDR3 is TGTGCCAGCAGCTCATTAACAGGGGCCAACACTGAAGCTTTCTTT. Full variable domain (rest looked up from reference TRBV7-6 and TRBJ1-1): GAGVSQSPRYKVTKRGQDVALRCDPISGHVSLYWYRQALGQGPEFLTYFNYEAQQDKSGLPNDRFSAERPEGSISTLTIQRTEQRDSAMYRCASSSLTGANTEAFFGQGTRLTVV.

J is TRBJ2-1 and V is TRBV6-4; D is perhaps TRBD1 (5 bases). There are 13 residues in the CDR3. V was clipped by 3 bases and J by 9 bases, with 12 bases between them. Germline V gives CDR1 MRHNA, CDR2 SNTAGT. As DNA, the CDR3 is TGTGCCAGCAGTGAAGAAGGGGCGAGTGAGCAGTTCTTC. This translates into CASSEEGASEQFF.

The CDR3 here is CASSIRVGNQPQHF. The CDR3 nucleotides are TGTGCCAGCAGTATCAGGGTAGGGAATCAGCCCCAGCATTTT. V usage is TRBV28 and J usage is TRBJ1-5, with D possibly TRBD1 on 5 matching bases. The V and J ends lost 5 bases and 4 bases respectively, with 12 bases between them. The CDR3 runs 14 residues. CDR1 is MDHEN and CDR2 is SYDVKM in the germline V gene.

This clone was counted a few times. The rearrangement joins TRBV29-1 to TRBJ1-2, with a possible D match to TRBD1 (5 bases). Germline lookup yields CDR1 SQVTM and CDR2 ANQGSEA. V was cut by 5 bases and J by 8 bases, with 12 bases left in between. The CDR3 contains 11 residues. CDR3 sequence (DNA): TGCAGCGTTTTCCGGACATCCGGCTACACCTTC. Protein sequence: CSVFRTSGYTF.

CDR3 in DNA: TGTGCCAGCAGCTTATTACTTGGCGACAGAAACTATGGCTACACCTTC. Its translation is CASSLLLGDRNYGYTF. The chain is built from TRBV7-9 and TRBJ1-2; D possibly corresponds to TRBD1 (5 bases). Trimming cost V 2 bases and J 2 bases, with 15 bases left between them. Germline CDR1 and CDR2: SEHNR and FQNEAQ (reference sequence). This CDR3 region has 16 residues.

The chain recombines TRBV19 with TRBJ2-7; perhaps TRBD2 as D (7 bases). This CDR3 region has 15 residues. Trimming pared 6 bases from V and 5 bases from J, leaving 20 bases between. Germline lookup yields CDR1 LNHDA and CDR2 SQIVND (reference sequence). CDR3 loop: CASSPRGGGYDEQYF. The CDR3 DNA sequence: TGTGCCAGTAGCCCAAGGGGGGGAGGATATGACGAGCAGTACTTC.

The V and J genes are TRBV10-2 and TRBJ2-7, with 11 positions matching TRBD2. Trimming at V came to 6 bases and at J to 4 bases, leaving 5 bases not matched to a gene. Per the germline V gene, CDR1 is WSHSY and CDR2 is SAAADI. CDR3 length equals 14 residues. The CDR3 coding sequence is TGCGCCAGCAGGGTAGCGGGGGGGCCTTACGAGCAGTACTTC. The encoded protein is CASRVAGGPYEQYF.

This chain uses TRBV18 with TRBJ1-1; D call uncertain. This CDR3 region has 13 residues. Trimming stripped 5 bases from V and 1 base from J, with 8 bases between. Germline V gene lookup returns CDR1 KGHSH and CDR2 LQKENI. The CDR3 sequence: CASSTNQNTEAFF. CDR3 coding DNA: TGTGCCAGCTCAACAAACCAGAACACTGAAGCTTTCTTT. Variable domain in full (rest from reference TRBV18 and TRBJ1-1): NAGVMQNPRHLVRRRGQEARLRCSPMKGHSHVYWYRQLPEEGLKFMVYLQKENIIDESGMPKERFSAEFPKEGPSILRIQQVVRGDSAAYFCASSTNQNTEAFFGQGTRLTVV.

V gene TRBV30 combines with J gene TRBJ1-3, with 7 bases lining up with TRBD1. The V gene end was trimmed by 0 bases and the J gene end by 1 base; junction bases not matched to a gene: 3. Per the germline V gene, CDR1 is GTSNPN and CDR2 is SVGIG (reference sequence). The CDR3 is 15 amino acids. The CDR3 spells CAWSVQGRSGNTIYF. DNA for the CDR3: TGTGCCTGGAGTGTACAGGGGAGGTCTGGAAACACCATATATTTT.

This clone was counted only a few times. The chain couples TRBV5-1 to TRBJ1-1; weak D call: TRBD1 (6 bases). The CDR3 length is 13 residues. The germline gives CDR1 SGHRS, CDR2 YFSETQ. Trimming cost V 5 bases and J 1 base, with 9 bases left between them. CDR3 nucleotides: TGCGCCAGCAGATTGACAGGGAACACTGAAGCTTTCTTT. It is translated as CASRLTGNTEAFF.

As regards this clone: The junction and the germline gene differ at one end; a read error may be behind it. The chain has TRBV19 and TRBJ1-6, with TRBD1 identical over 8 bases. CDR1 LNHDA and CDR2 SQIVND come from the germline V gene (reference sequence). The CDR3 consists of 16 residues. CDR3 amino acids: CASRIEWTGQRSPLHF. The CDR3 bases are TGTGCCAGTAGAATAGAATGGACAGGGCAACGGTCACCCCTCCACTTT.

Comments on this clone: One end of the junction fails to match germline, which may point to a read error. The chain uses TRBV7-7 and TRBJ2-1; no definite D call. CDR3 length equals 13 residues. CDR1 is SSHAT, CDR2 FNYEAQ, per germline (reference sequence). The CDR3 DNA reads as TGTGCTAGCAGCTTCTCCGTTTTCCATGAGCAGTTCTTC. As protein: CASSFSVFHEQFF.

The J gene is TRBJ2-3, the V gene TRBV27; possibly TRBD2 for D (5 bases). Germline V lookup: CDR1 MNHEY, CDR2 SMNVEV (reference sequence). CDR3 size: 15 residues. V dropped 4 bases and J dropped 2 bases, with 13 bases sitting between them. The CDR3 sequence is CASSWVSENTDTQYF. CDR3 sequence (DNA): TGTGCCAGCAGTTGGGTTAGCGAAAACACAGATACGCAGTATTTT.

This chain connects TRBV3-1 (or the pseudogene TRBV3-2) to TRBJ2-1; D ambiguous. This CDR3 has 11 residues. Trimming removed 8 bases from V and 5 bases from J, with 7 bases in between. Germline CDR1 and CDR2: LGHDT and YNNKEL (reference sequence). The CDR3 nucleotides are TGTGCCAGCGCGTCCCACAATGAGCAGTTCTTC. This gives the protein CASASHNEQFF.

The gene calls are TRBV5-1 and TRBJ2-7, with D perhaps TRBD2 (5 bases). The CDR3 totals 13 residues. The germline V and J ends were trimmed by 1 base and 6 bases, with 11 bases remaining between them. CDR1 and CDR2 (germline): SGHRS, YFSETQ. The CDR3 sequence: CASSLSGTSEQYF. CDR3 nucleotide sequence: TGCGCCAGCAGCTTGAGTGGAACTAGCGAGCAGTACTTC.

This clone has only one observation. This chain uses TRBV4-3 with TRBJ2-7; 7 positions agree with TRBD2. J was trimmed by 3 bases and V by 0 bases; bases with no gene match: 5. The CDR3 runs 15 residues. Looked up from germline, CDR1 is LGHNA and CDR2 is YSLEER. In nucleotides, the CDR3 is TGCGCCAGCAGCCAAGATTTAGCGGGTTTCTACGAGCAGTACTTC. This encodes CASSQDLAGFYEQYF.

This sequence joins TRBV19 and TRBJ2-6, with 8 bases that match TRBD1. Germline-derived CDR1 and CDR2 are LNHDA and SQIVND (reference sequence). V dropped 4 bases and J dropped 2; count of bases not matched to a gene: 10. CDR3 size: 18 residues. In DNA form, the CDR3 reads TGTGCCAGTAGTACCCCCGACAGGGGATCTCCTGGGGCCAACGTCCTGACTTTC. It codes for CASSTPDRGSPGANVLTF.

This clone has more than one count but fewer than ten. In nucleotides, the CDR3 is TGTGCCAGCAGCTCCCACCGGCAGGGGCAGAGCTCCTACGAGCAGTACTTC. It is translated as CASSSHRQGQSSYEQYF. The V and J genes are TRBV5-6 and TRBJ2-7; TRBD1 might be the D (6 bases). CDR1 is SGHDT and CDR2 is YYEEEE in the germline V gene. This CDR3 is 17 amino acids long. V gave up 3 bases and J gave up 0 bases, with 19 bases separating them.

V usage is TRBV6-5 and J usage is TRBJ2-1, with 7 nucleotides matching TRBD2. This CDR3 region has 16 residues. Per germline, CDR1 MNHEY and CDR2 SVGAGI. With V trimmed by 4 bases and J by 1 base, 7 bases remained unmatched. This CDR3 is CASSSGLVQSYNEQFF. CDR3 coding DNA: TGTGCCAGCAGTTCCGGACTAGTTCAGTCCTACAATGAGCAGTTCTTC.

This clone was counted only a few times. This chain connects TRBV3-1 (or the pseudogene TRBV3-2) to TRBJ1-2; D unclear. This CDR3 spans 12 amino acids. V gave up 5 bases and J gave up 7 bases, with 11 bases separating them. From germline, CDR1 is LGHDT and CDR2 YNNKEL (reference sequence). The CDR3 sequence is CASSFGVAGYTF. The CDR3 coding sequence is TGTGCCAGCAGCTTCGGAGTTGCTGGCTACACCTTC.

This clone was seen a handful of times. The chain couples TRBV5-5 to TRBJ1-3; D gene unclear. CDR1 is SGHKS and CDR2 is YYEKEE in the germline V gene (reference sequence). V was shortened by 4 bases and J by 3 bases, with 11 bases between the two germline ends. The CDR3 length is 14 residues. The CDR3 nucleotides read TGTGCCAGCAGCACGATTGAGGGTGGAAACACCATATATTTT. Encoded protein: CASSTIEGGNTIYF.